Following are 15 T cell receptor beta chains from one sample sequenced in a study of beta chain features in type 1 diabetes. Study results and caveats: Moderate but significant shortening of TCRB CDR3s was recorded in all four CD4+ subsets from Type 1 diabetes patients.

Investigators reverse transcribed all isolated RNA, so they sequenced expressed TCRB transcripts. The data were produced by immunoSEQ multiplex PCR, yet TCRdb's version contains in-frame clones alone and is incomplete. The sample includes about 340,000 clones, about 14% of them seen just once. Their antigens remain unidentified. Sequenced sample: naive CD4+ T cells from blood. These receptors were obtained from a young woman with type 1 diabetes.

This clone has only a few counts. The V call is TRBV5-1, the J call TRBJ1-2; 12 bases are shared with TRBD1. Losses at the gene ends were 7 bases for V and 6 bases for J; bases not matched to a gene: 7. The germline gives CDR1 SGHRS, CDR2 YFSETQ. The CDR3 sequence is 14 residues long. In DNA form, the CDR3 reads TGCGCCAGCTGTCCCGGGACAGGGGGCAATGGCTACACCTTC. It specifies CASCPGTGGNGYTF.

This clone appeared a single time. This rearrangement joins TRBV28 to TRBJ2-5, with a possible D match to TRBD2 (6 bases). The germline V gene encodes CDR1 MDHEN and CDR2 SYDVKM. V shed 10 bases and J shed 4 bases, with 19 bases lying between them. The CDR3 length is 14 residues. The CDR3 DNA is TGTGCCATTAATGTTGGGCGGGGAAGAGAGACCCAGTACTTC. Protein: CAINVGRGRETQYF.

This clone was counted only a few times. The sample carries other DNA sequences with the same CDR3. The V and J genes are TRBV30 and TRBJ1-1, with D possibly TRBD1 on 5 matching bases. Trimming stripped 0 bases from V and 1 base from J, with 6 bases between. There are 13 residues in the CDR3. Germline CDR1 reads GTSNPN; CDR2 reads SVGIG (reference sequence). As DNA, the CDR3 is TGTGCCTGGAGTGTAGGGGAGAACACTGAAGCTTTCTTT. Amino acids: CAWSVGENTEAFF.

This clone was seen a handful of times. DNA for the CDR3: TGTGCCTGGAACAGGGGGGGGCGGCGCACAGATACGCAGTATTTT. The encoded protein is CAWNRGGRRTDTQYF. The rearrangement links TRBV30 to TRBJ2-3; a possible D gene is TRBD1 (8 bases). V lost 4 bases and J lost 1, with 15 bases in between. The CDR3 length is 15 residues. The germline gives CDR1 GTSNPN, CDR2 SVGIG (reference sequence).

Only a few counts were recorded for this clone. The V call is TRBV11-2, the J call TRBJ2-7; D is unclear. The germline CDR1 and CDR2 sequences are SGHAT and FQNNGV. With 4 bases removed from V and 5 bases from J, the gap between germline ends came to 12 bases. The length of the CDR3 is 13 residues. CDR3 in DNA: TGTGCCAGCAGCTCCCGGAGTCTAGACGAGCAGTACGTC. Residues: CASSSRSLDEQYV.

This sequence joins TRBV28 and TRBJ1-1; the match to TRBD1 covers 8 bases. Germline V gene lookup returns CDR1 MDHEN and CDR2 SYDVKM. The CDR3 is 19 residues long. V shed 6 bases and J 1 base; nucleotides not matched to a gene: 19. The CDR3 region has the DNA TGTGCCAGCAGACCACGGACAGGGAGGAGACTACCAGGGAACACTGAAGCTTTCTTT. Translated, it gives CASRPRTGRRLPGNTEAFF. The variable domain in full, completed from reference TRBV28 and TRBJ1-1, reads DVKVTQSSRYLVKRTGEKVFLECVQDMDHENMFWYRQDPGLGLRLIYFSYDVKMKEKGDIPEGYSVSREKKERFSLILESASTNQTSMYLCASRPRTGRRLPGNTEAFFGQGTRLTVV.

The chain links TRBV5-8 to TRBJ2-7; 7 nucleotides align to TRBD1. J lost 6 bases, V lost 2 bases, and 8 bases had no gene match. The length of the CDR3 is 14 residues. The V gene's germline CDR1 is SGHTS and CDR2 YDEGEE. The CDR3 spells CASSLRGHHGEQYF. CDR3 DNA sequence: TGTGCCAGCAGCTTAAGGGGGCACCATGGCGAGCAGTACTTC.

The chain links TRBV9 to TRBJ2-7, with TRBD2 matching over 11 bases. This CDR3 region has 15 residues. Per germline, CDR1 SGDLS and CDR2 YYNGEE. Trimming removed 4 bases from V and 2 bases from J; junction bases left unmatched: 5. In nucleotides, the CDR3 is TGTGCCAGCAGCCCCGGACTAGCGGGCACCTACGAGCAGTACTTC. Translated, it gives CASSPGLAGTYEQYF.

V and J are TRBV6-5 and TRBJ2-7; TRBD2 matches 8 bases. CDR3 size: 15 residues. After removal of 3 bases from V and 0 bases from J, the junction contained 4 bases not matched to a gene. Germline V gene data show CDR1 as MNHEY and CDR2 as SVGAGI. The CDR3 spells CASSYTSGSSYEQYF. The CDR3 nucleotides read TGTGCCAGCAGTTATACCAGCGGGAGCTCCTACGAGCAGTACTTC.

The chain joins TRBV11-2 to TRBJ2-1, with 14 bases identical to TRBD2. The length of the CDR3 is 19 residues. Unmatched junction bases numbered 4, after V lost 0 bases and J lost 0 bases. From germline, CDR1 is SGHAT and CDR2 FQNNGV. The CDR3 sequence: CASSLDRTSGRSSYNEQFF. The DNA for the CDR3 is TGTGCCAGCAGCTTAGACCGGACTAGCGGGAGGAGCTCCTACAATGAGCAGTTCTTC.

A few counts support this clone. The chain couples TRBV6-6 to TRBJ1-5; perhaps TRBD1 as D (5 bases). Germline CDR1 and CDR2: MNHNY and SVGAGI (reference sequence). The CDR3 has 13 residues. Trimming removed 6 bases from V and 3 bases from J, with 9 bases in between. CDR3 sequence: CASRHRSNQPQHF. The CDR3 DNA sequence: TGTGCCAGCAGGCACAGGTCCAATCAGCCCCAGCATTTT.

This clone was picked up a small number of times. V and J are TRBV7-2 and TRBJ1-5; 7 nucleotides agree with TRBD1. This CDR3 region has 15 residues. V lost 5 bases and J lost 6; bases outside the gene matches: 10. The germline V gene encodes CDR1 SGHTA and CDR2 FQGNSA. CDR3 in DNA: TGTGCCAGCAGCGTACAGGGGTTGGTCTCTCAGCCCCAGCATTTT. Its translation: CASSVQGLVSQPQHF.

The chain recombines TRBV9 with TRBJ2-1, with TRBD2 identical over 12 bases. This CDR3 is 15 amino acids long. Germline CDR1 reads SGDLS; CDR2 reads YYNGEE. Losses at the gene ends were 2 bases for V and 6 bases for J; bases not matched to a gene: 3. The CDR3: CASSVGLAGSNEQFF. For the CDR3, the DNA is TGTGCCAGCAGCGTCGGACTAGCGGGATCCAATGAGCAGTTCTTC.

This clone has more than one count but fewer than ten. The CDR3 region has the DNA TGCAGCGCCGGGCAGGGTTACGCCGGGGAGCTGTTTTTT. The encoded protein is CSAGQGYAGELFF. The V gene is TRBV29-1, the J gene TRBJ2-2; D is perhaps TRBD1 (5 bases). Deletions cut 7 bases from V and 6 bases from J, with 15 bases between. The V gene's germline CDR1 is SQVTM and CDR2 ANQGSEA. This CDR3 contains 13 residues.

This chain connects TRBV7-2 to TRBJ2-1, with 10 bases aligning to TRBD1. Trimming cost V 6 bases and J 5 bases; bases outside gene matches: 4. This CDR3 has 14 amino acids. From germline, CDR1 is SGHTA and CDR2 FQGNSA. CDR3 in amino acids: CASRTGQGNNEQFF. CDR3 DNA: TGTGCCAGCAGAACGGGACAGGGGAACAATGAGCAGTTCTTC.